This T cell receptor beta chain was identified during a study of OX40 agonist ivuxolimab in advanced cancers. Turning to the overall study: Ivuxolimab, which targeted the costimulatory receptor OX40 (CD134), was an agonistic, fully human IgG2 monoclonal antibody. In the dose-escalation cohort, more than 80% of patients were male, and the mean age was roughly 60 years with a range of roughly 20 to 79. Patients were allowed to have had prior anti-PD-1, anti-PD-L1 or anti-CTLA-4 therapy, and approximately 40% of the dose-escalation patients had previously received checkpoint inhibitors. Partial responses occurred in three dose-escalation patients, of whom one had hepatocellular carcinoma and two had cutaneous melanoma. Among the approximately 50 dose-escalation patients, about 20 had hepatocellular carcinoma, approximately 15 melanoma, 9 renal cell carcinoma and 9 head and neck cancer. The paper describes the monotherapy dose-escalation part (N = 52 patients) of the phase I trial of ivuxolimab. The point of sequencing TCRbeta in the periphery was to test whether ivuxolimab changed TCR sequence diversity and drove clonal T-cell expansion. Intravenous ivuxolimab was administered to patients every 2 weeks at six dose levels: 0.01, 0.1, 0.3, 1.5, 3 and 10 mg/kg. Study-wide conclusions, independent of this receptor: Clonal expansion of both CD4+ and CD8+ blood T cells was observed from baseline to week 6 at doses 0.1 to 3.0 mg/kg. In the 0.1-3.0 mg/kg groups, partial responders were among the patients with the lowest normalized peripheral clonal expansion, particularly in CD8+ T cells. After ivuxolimab, more expanded clones were found on average in CD8+ T cells than in CD4+ T cells. Low levels of normalized T-cell clonal expansion were also shown by some nonresponding patients. The antigen specificity of the clonally expanded peripheral T cells was not determined.

The CDR3 runs 13 amino acids, cysteine and phenylalanine included. Left in the record is the CDR3 DNA by itself, 39 bases read in frame from the first base. The trim is 2 bases for V and 9 bases for J, with a gap of 11 bases between the germline ends. Looking up the germline V gene yields CDR1 SNHLY and CDR2 FYNNEI. Patients with autoimmune disease history or receiving systemic immunosuppression were excluded from the trial. Peripheral blood for TCR sequencing was collected from all dose cohorts at baseline, on cycle 4 day 1, and on cycle 7 day 1. The samples were taken from a phase I, first-in-human, multicenter, open-label dose-escalation trial of ivuxolimab. Adults with locally advanced or metastatic melanoma, renal cell, hepatocellular, or head and neck squamous cell carcinoma were enrolled in the trial. Before TCR sequencing, CD4+ T cells and CD8+ T cells were sorted from peripheral blood as separate populations.

With regard to this clone: This clone's antigen is unknown. Base qualities are not provided; no much larger clone lies one nucleotide away.

To sequence the TCRbeta CDR3 region, genomic DNA was isolated from the sorted cells. The immunoSEQ Assay was used for sequencing of TCRbeta CDR3 regions. TCRdb mirrors the immuneACCESS table, restricted to in-frame sequences. Some clones are absent from its copies; in checked studies, under half trace to an unresolved V gene, and the reason for the others is unknown. The sample yields 70,000 to 95,000 clones; about 90% were counted once. Around 2.7% of the sample comes from the top ten. The receptor chain draws on TRBV2 and TRBJ2-1; the D gene assignment is ambiguous. Material: CD4+ or CD8+ T cells sorted from blood, obtained in a trial of the OX40 agonist ivuxolimab. The sequence came from an adult with an advanced solid tumor such as melanoma, head and neck, liver or kidney cancer. The CDR3 region: CASSERTFGEQFF. In nucleotides, the sequence is TGTGCCAGCAGTGAACGTACGTTCGGTGAGCAGTTCTTC.